At least ten counts were recorded for the clone carrying this T cell receptor (beta chain). What it binds is unknown. The source of the sample is a study of CD8 T cells in ankylosing spondylitis. Study-wide findings and caveats: A number of the motif variants had already been described in reactive arthritis synovial fluid and blood.

The authors made TCR beta libraries by quantitative 5'-RACE with molecular barcodes. TCRdb used MiXCR to reprocess the 5' RACE reads, holding one entry per CDR3 protein. The data hold about 170,000 distinct CDR3 sequences, with around 20% observed a single time. This sequence was found in a male donor with ankylosing spondylitis or in good health (not recorded which). Material: blood, either unsorted or a sorted T cell fraction (not recorded which).

The CDR3 sequence: CASSQGGLEETQYF. In nucleotides, the CDR3 is TGTGCCAGCAGCCAAGGGGGACTAGAGGAGACCCAGTACTTC. The chain employs TRBV3-1 and TRBJ2-5; 8 nucleotides agree with TRBD2. J was trimmed by 5 bases and V by 1 base; bases with no gene match: 3. CDR1 LGHDT and CDR2 YNNKEL come from the germline V gene (reference sequence). The CDR3 spans 14 residues.